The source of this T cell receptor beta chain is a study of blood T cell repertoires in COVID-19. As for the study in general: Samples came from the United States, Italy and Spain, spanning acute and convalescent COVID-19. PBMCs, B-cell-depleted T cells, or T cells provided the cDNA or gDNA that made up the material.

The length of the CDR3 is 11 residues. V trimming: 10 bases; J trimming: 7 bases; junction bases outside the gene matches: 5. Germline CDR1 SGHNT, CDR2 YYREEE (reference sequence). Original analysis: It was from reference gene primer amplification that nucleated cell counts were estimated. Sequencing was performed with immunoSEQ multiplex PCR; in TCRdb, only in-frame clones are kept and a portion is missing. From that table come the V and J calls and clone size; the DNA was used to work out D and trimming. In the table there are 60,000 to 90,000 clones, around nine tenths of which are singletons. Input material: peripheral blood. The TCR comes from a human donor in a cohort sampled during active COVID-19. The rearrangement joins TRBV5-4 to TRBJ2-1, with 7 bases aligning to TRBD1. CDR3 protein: CAGRQGNEQFF. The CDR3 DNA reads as TGTGCCGGTCGACAGGGTAATGAGCAGTTCTTC.